Listed here is a single T cell receptor (beta chain). Antigen unknown. These data belong to a study of regulatory T cells in long-lasting Graves disease. The germline V gene encodes CDR1 SEHNR and CDR2 FQNEAQ (reference sequence). V was trimmed by 5 bases and J by 2 bases, leaving 15 bases between them. This CDR3 comprises 15 residues. Library construction for TCR beta used iRepertoire HTBI primers and Arm-PCR of CDR3 regions. TCRdb redid the calling of the multiplex PCR reads with MiXCR, one entry per CDR3 protein. The sample has roughly 700,000 distinct CDR3 sequences, about 30% seen once. Study conclusions and caveats: Under persistent disease, TRBV28, TRBJ1-2 and TRBJ2-5 were used preferentially.

Noted time point: persistent/refractory GD, antithyroid drugs over 5 years with positive TRAb. PBMC-extracted RNA yielded the TCR library. Collection of peripheral blood (about 10 milliliters) was done using EDTA tubes. This clonotype originated in a female donor with Graves disease. V is TRBV7-9 and J is TRBJ2-5; weak D call: TRBD2 (6 bases). Sequencing was performed on peripheral blood mononuclear cells (PBMCs), taken when the disease was refractory, from a patient treated with antithyroid drugs. For the CDR3, the DNA is TGTGCCAGCAGCCCGCGGGACTTAATACAAGAGACCCAGTACTTC. Amino acids: CASSPRDLIQETQYF.